The rows below give T cell receptor beta chains drawn from one sample of a study of Graves' ophthalmopathy and Graves' hyperthyroidism. From the multiplex PCR reads, TCRdb called clonotypes with MiXCR, one entry per CDR3 protein. The table shows approximately 210,000 distinct CDR3 sequences, with about 22% occurring only once. Sequencing was performed on peripheral blood. These receptors originate from a woman in her 50s with Graves' ophthalmopathy. The CDR3 runs from the conserved cysteine through the conserved F or W. A D gene is named only where the DNA matches it firmly. A row's size may be missing; if present it is once, few, many or a size class.

clone_size: many
v_call: TRBV20-1
j_call: TRBJ2-5
d_call: TRBD1
cdr3_aa: CSARGDRGREETQYF
cdr3_nt: TGCAGTGCTAGAGGAGACAGGGGACGTGAGGAGACCCAGTACTTC

clone_size: -
v_call: TRBV27
j_call: TRBJ1-1
d_call: TRBD1
cdr3_aa: CASSMTGAPVEAFF
cdr3_nt: TGTGCCAGCAGTATGACAGGGGCCCCCGTTGAAGCTTTCTTT

clone_size: many
v_call: TRBV6-1
j_call: TRBJ1-2
d_call: TRBD1
cdr3_aa: CASRTGGNYGYTF
cdr3_nt: TGTGCCAGCAGGACAGGGGGCAACTATGGCTACACCTTC

clone_size: many
v_call: TRBV4-1
j_call: TRBJ2-2
d_call: -
cdr3_aa: CASSQEGGGNTGELFF
cdr3_nt: TGCGCCAGCAGCCAAGAAGGTGGCGGAAACACCGGGGAGCTGTTTTTT

clone_size: many
v_call: TRBV20-1
j_call: TRBJ2-7
d_call: TRBD2
cdr3_aa: CSASLFGTSGYKQYF
cdr3_nt: TGCAGTGCTAGCTTATTCGGGACTAGCGGGTATAAGCAGTACTTC

clone_size: many
v_call: TRBV30
j_call: TRBJ1-3
d_call: -
cdr3_aa: CAWTGSSGNTIYF
cdr3_nt: TGTGCCTGGACGGGTTCTTCTGGAAACACCATATATTTT

clone_size: -
v_call: TRBV12-3/TRBV12-4
j_call: TRBJ2-7
d_call: TRBD1
cdr3_aa: CASRGQGLKEQYF
cdr3_nt: TGTGCCAGCAGGGGACAGGGGCTAAAGGAGCAGTACTTC

clone_size: -
v_call: TRBV28
j_call: TRBJ2-5
d_call: TRBD1
cdr3_aa: CASSPRTGRLETQYF
cdr3_nt: TGTGCCAGCAGTCCACGGACAGGGCGGCTCGAGACCCAGTACTTC

clone_size: many
v_call: TRBV7-8
j_call: TRBJ2-7
d_call: -
cdr3_aa: CASGRSDEQYF
cdr3_nt: TGTGCCAGCGGGAGAAGCGACGAGCAGTACTTC

clone_size: many
v_call: TRBV12-3/TRBV12-4
j_call: TRBJ1-3
d_call: -
cdr3_aa: CASSSAGHRPEGRNTIYF
cdr3_nt: TGTGCCAGCAGTTCTGCAGGTCACAGGCCAGAAGGGAGAAACACCATATATTTT

clone_size: many
v_call: TRBV20-1
j_call: TRBJ1-5
d_call: -
cdr3_aa: CSARAPSQGITYQPQHF
cdr3_nt: TGCAGTGCTAGAGCCCCGTCCCAGGGGATTACATATCAGCCCCAGCATTTT

clone_size: many
v_call: TRBV29-1
j_call: TRBJ2-7
d_call: -
cdr3_aa: CSVRDFAYEQYF
cdr3_nt: TGCAGCGTCCGCGATTTCGCCTACGAGCAGTACTTC

clone_size: many
v_call: TRBV27
j_call: TRBJ2-1
d_call: -
cdr3_aa: CASTLRASVSNEQFF
cdr3_nt: TGTGCCAGCACTTTACGGGCTAGCGTGTCCAATGAGCAGTTCTTC

clone_size: many
v_call: TRBV28
j_call: TRBJ1-3
d_call: -
cdr3_aa: CASVGEEARNTIYF
cdr3_nt: TGTGCCAGCGTGGGGGAGGAGGCGAGAAACACCATATATTTT

clone_size: many
v_call: TRBV24-1
j_call: TRBJ1-5
d_call: -
cdr3_aa: CATSDLGGTSNQPQHF
cdr3_nt: TGTGCCACCAGTGATTTGGGGGGGACTAGCAATCAGCCCCAGCATTTT

clone_size: many
v_call: TRBV11-1
j_call: TRBJ1-1
d_call: -
cdr3_aa: CASSPRGRGAMTEAFF
cdr3_nt: TGTGCCAGCAGCCCACGTGGAAGGGGGGCGATGACTGAAGCTTTCTTT